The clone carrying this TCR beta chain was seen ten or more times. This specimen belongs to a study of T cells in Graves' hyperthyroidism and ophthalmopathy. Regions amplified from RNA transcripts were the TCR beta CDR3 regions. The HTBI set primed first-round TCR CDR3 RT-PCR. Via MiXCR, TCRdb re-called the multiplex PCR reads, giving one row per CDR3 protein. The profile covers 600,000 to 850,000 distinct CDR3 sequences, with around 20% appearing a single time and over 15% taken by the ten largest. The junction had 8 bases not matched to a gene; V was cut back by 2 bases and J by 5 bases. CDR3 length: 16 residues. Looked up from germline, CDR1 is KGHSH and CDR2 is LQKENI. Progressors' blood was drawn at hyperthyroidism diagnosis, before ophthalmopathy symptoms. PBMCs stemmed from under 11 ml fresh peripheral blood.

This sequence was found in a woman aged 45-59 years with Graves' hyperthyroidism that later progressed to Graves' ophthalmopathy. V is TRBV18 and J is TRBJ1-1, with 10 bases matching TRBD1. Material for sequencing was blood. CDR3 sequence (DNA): TGTGCCAGCTCACCAATCGGACAGGGGGTTTGGACTGAAGCTTTCTTT. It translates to CASSPIGQGVWTEAFF.